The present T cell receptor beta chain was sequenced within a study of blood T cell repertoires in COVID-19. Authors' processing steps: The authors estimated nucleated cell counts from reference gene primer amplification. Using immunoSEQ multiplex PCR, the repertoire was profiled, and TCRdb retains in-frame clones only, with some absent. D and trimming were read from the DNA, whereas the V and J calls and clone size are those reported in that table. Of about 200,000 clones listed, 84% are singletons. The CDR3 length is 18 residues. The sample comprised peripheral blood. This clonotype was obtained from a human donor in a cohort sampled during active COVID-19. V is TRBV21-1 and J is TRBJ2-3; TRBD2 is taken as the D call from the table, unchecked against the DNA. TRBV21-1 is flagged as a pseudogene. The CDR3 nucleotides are TGTGCCAGCAGCCTTGGGGGGAGACAGTCAACCACCACAGATACGCAGTATTTT. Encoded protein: CASSLGGRQSTTTDTQYF.